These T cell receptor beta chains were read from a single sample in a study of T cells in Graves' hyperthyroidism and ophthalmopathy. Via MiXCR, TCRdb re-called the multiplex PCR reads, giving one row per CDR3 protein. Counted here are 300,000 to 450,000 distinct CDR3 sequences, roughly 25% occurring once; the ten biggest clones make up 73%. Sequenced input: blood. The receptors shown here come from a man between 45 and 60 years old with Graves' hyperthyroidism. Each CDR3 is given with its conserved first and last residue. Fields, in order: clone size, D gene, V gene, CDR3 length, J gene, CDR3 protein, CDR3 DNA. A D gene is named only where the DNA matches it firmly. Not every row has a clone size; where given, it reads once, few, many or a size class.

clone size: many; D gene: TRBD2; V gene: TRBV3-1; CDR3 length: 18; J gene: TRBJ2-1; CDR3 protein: CASSQGRTTGLANNEQFF; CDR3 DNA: TGTGCCAGCAGCCAAGGAAGAACGACGGGACTAGCAAACAATGAGCAGTTCTTC
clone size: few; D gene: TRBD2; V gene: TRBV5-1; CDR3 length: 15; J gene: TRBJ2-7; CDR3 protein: CASSQNVAGADEQYF; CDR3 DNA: TGCGCCAGCAGCCAAAATGTAGCGGGAGCGGACGAGCAGTACTTC
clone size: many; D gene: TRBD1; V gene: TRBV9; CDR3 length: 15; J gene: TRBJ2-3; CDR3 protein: CASSGGTEEPDTQYF; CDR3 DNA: TGTGCCAGCAGCGGAGGGACAGAGGAGCCAGATACGCAGTATTTT
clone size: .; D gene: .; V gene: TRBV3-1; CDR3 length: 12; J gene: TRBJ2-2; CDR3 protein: CASTDMAGELFF; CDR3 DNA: TGTGCCAGCACCGACATGGCCGGGGAGCTGTTTTTT
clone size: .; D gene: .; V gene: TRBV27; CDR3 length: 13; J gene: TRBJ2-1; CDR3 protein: CASSPDSNNEQFF; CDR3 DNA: TGTGCCAGCAGTCCGGACAGTAACAATGAGCAGTTCTTC
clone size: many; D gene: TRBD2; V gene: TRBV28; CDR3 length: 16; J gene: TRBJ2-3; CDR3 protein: CASSLPPGGRPDTQYF; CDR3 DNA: TGTGCCAGCAGTTTACCTCCGGGAGGGAGACCAGATACGCAGTATTTT
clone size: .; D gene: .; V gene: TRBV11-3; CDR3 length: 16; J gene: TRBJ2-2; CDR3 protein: CASSLRDIINTGELFF; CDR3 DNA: TGTGCCAGCAGCCTTAGGGACATTATCAACACCGGGGAGCTGTTTTTT
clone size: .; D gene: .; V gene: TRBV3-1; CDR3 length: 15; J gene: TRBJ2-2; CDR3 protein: CASSHLQGITGELFF; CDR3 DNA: TGTGCCAGCAGCCATTTACAGGGTATCACCGGGGAGCTGTTTTTT
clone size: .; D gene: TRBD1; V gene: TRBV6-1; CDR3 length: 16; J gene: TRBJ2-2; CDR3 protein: CATSRGDRGYTGELFF; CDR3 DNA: TGTGCCACCTCGCGGGGGGACAGGGGATACACCGGGGAGCTGTTTTTT
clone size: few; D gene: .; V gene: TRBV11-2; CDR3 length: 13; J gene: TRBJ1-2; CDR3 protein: CASSHGTDYGYTF; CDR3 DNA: TGTGCCAGCAGCCACGGGACTGACTATGGCTACACCTTC
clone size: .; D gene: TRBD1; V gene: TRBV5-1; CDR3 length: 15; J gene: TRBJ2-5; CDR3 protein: CASSLRQGMRETQYF; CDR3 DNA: TGCGCCAGCAGCCTCCGACAGGGGATGAGGGAGACCCAGTACTTC
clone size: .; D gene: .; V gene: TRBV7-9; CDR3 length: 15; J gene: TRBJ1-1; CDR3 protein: CASSLEQGMNTEAFF; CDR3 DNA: TGTGCCAGCAGCTTGGAACAGGGCATGAACACTGAAGCTTTCTTT
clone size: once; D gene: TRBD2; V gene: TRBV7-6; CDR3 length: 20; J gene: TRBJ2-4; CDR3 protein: CASSLEGTSGSVLAKNIQYF; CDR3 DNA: TGTGCCAGCAGCTTAGAAGGGACTAGCGGGAGTGTTTTAGCCAAAAACATTCAGTACTTC
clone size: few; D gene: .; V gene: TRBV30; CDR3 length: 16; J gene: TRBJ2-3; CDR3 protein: CAWSQDRPPSTDTQYF; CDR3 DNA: TGTGCCTGGAGTCAAGACAGACCACCTAGCACAGATACGCAGTATTTT
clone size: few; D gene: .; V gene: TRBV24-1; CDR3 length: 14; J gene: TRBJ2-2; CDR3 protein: CATLGRGNTGELFF; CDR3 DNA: TGTGCCACCCTCGGACGAGGGAACACCGGGGAGCTGTTTTTT
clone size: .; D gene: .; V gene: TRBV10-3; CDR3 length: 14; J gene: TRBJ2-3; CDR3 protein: CANKGGHGTDTQYF; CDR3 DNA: TGTGCCAACAAGGGCGGGCATGGCACAGATACGCAGTATTTT
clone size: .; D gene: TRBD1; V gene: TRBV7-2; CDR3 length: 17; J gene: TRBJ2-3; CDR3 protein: CASSLEGTGGRTDTQYF; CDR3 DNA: TGTGCCAGCAGCTTAGAGGGGACAGGGGGTCGCACAGATACGCAGTATTTT
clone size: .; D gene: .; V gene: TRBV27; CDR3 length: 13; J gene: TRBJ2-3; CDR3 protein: CASRPGRTDTQYF; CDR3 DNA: TGTGCCAGCAGACCAGGCCGCACAGATACGCAGTATTTT
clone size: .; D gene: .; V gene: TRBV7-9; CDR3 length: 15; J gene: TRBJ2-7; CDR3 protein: CASSFSAGVTYEQYF; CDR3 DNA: TGTGCCAGCAGCTTTTCGGCAGGGGTTACCTACGAGCAGTACTTC
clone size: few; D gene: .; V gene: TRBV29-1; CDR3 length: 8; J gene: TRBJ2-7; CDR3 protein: CSTYLLYF; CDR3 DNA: TGCAGCACGTACTTGCTGTACTTC
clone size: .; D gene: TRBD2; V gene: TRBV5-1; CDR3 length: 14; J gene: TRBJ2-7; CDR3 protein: CASSSRTSPYEQYF; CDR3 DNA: TGCGCCAGCAGCTCAAGGACTAGCCCCTACGAGCAGTACTTC
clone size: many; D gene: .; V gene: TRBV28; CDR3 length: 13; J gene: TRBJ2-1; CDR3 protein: CASSDPTTSKQFF; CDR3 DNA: TGTGCCAGCAGTGACCCGACGACCAGCAAGCAGTTCTTC
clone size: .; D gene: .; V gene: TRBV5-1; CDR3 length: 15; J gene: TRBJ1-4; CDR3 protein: CASSLSTGGVEKLFF; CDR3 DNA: TGCGCCAGCAGCTTGAGTACGGGGGGAGTTGAAAAACTGTTTTTT
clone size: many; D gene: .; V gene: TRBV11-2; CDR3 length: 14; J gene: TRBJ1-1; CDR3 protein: CASSLAGSNTEAFF; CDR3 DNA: TGTGCCAGCAGCTTAGCGGGCAGTAACACTGAAGCTTTCTTT
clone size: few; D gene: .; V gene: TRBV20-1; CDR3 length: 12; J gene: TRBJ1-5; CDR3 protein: CSALNSNQPQHF; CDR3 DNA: TGCAGTGCTCTAAATAGCAATCAGCCCCAGCATTTT
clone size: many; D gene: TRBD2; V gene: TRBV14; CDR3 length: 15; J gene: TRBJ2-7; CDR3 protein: CASSRHGTIPYEQYF; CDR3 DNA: TGTGCCAGCAGCCGGCATGGGACTATTCCTTACGAGCAGTACTTC
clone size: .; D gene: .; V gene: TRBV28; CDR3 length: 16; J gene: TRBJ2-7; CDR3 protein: CASIERAGSGSYEQYF; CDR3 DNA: TGTGCCAGCATAGAGAGGGCCGGGTCAGGGTCCTACGAGCAGTACTTC
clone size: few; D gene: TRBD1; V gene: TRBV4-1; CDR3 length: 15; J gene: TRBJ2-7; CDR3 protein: CASSQDDRASYEQYF; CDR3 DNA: TGCGCCAGCAGCCAAGATGACAGGGCGAGCTACGAGCAGTACTTC
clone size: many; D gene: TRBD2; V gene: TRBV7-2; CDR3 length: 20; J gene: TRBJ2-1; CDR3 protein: CASSLGARTSGRGSYNEQFF; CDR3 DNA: TGTGCCAGCAGCTTAGGGGCGAGGACTAGCGGGAGGGGCTCCTACAATGAGCAGTTCTTC
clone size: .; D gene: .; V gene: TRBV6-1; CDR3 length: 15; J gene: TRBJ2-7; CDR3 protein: CASRPTMAPGYEQYF; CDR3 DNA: TGTGCCAGCAGGCCGACTATGGCCCCGGGCTACGAGCAGTACTTC
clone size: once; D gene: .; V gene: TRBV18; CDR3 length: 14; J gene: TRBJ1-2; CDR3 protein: CASSLAGDSYGYTF; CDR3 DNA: TGTGCCAGCTCACTGGCGGGGGACTCCTATGGCTACACCTTC
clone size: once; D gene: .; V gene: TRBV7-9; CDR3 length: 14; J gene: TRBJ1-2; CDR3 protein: CASTPGQGDYGYTF; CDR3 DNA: TGTGCCAGCACCCCCGGGCAGGGTGACTATGGCTACACCTTC
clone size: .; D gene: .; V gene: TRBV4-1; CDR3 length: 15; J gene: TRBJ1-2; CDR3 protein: CASSGDHGRSYGYTF; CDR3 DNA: TGCGCCAGCAGTGGGGACCACGGCAGGTCCTATGGCTACACCTTC
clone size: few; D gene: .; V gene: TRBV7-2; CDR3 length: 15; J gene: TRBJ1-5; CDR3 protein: CASSLDQAPNQPQHF; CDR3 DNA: TGTGCCAGCAGCTTAGATCAGGCCCCCAATCAGCCCCAGCATTTT
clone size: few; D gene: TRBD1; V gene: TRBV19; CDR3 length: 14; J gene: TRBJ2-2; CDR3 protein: CASSTGQGTGELFF; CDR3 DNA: TGTGCCAGTAGCACGGGACAGGGAACCGGGGAGCTGTTTTTT
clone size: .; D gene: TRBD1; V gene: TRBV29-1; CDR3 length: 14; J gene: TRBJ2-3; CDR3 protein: CSTPGQGRPDTQYF; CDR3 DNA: TGCAGCACCCCGGGACAGGGTAGGCCAGATACGCAGTATTTT
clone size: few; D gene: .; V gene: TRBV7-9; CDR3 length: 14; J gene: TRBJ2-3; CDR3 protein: CASGADLSTDTQYF; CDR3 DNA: TGTGCCAGCGGGGCGGACCTTAGCACAGATACGCAGTATTTT
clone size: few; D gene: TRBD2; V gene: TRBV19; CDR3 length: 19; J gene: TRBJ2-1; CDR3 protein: CASSIPSGRTFFSYNEQFF; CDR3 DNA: TGTGCCAGTAGTATCCCTAGCGGGAGGACTTTCTTCTCCTACAATGAGCAGTTCTTC
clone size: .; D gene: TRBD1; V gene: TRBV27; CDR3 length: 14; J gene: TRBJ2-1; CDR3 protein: CASRLDRETNEQFF; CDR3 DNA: TGTGCCAGCAGGCTGGACAGGGAGACCAATGAGCAGTTCTTC
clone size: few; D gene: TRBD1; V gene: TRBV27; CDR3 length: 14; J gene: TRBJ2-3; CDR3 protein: CASRTGTGRATQYF; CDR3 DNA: TGTGCCAGCAGAACCGGGACAGGGCGGGCTACGCAGTATTTT
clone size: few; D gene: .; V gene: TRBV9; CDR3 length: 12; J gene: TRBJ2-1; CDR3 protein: CASIGPLGEQFF; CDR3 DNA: TGTGCCAGCATTGGGCCTCTCGGTGAGCAGTTCTTC
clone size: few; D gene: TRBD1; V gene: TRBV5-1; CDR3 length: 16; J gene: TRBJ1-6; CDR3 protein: CASSSETGGLGSPLHF; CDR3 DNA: TGCGCCAGCAGCTCCGAGACAGGGGGCCTTGGGTCACCCCTCCACTTT
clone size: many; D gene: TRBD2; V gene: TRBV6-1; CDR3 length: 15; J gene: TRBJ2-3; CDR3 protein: CASRGLATSTDTQYF; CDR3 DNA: TGTGCCAGCAGGGGACTAGCAACTAGCACAGATACGCAGTATTTT
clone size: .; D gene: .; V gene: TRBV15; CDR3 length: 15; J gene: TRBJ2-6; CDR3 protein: CATSRGGSGANVLTF; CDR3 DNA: TGTGCCACCAGTCGGGGAGGCTCTGGGGCCAACGTCCTGACTTTC
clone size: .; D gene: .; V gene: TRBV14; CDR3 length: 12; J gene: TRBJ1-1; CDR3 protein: CASSDGGTEAFF; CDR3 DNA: TGTGCCAGCAGCGATGGAGGAACTGAAGCTTTCTTT
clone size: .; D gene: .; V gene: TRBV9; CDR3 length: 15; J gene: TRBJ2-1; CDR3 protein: CASSVDGPSYNEQFF; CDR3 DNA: TGTGCCAGCAGCGTAGACGGGCCTTCCTACAATGAGCAGTTCTTC
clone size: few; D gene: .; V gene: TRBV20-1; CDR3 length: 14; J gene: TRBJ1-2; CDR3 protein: CSARDWDANYGYTF; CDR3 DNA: TGCAGTGCTAGAGATTGGGACGCCAACTATGGCTACACCTTC
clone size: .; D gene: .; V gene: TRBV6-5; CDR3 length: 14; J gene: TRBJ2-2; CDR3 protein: CASSYGIYTGELFF; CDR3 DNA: TGTGCCAGCAGTTACGGGATATACACCGGGGAGCTGTTTTTT
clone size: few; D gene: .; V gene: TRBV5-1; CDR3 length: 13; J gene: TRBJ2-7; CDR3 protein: CASSLWSYYEQYF; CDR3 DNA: TGCGCCAGCAGCTTGTGGAGTTACTACGAGCAGTACTTC